Listed here are 8 T cell receptor beta chains from one sample, sequenced in a study of T-cell memory formation after mild COVID-19. TCRdb re-derived calls from the 5' RACE reads in MiXCR, one entry per CDR3 protein. Of about 320,000 distinct CDR3 sequences listed, 13% to 15% are singletons. Sequencing input: PBMCs or a T cell subset sorted from them (not recorded which). The receptors derive from a young man who had mild COVID-19 (a few samples of this study predate the infection). Cell type and time point are not known.

This clonotype was seen more than once but under ten times. CDR3 bases: TGTGCCAGCAGCTTAGGGTGGAGCTCACCCCTCCACTTT. Translating gives CASSLGWSSPLHF. The gene calls are TRBV7-2 and TRBJ1-6, with D uncertain. V dropped 1 base and J dropped 10 bases, with 8 bases sitting between them. CDR1 and CDR2 (germline): SGHTA, FQGNSA. The CDR3 is 13 amino acids.

J is TRBJ2-3 and V is TRBV7-2; D may be TRBD2 (5 bases). V was clipped by 3 bases and J by 2 bases, with 12 bases between them. Germline loops: CDR1 SGHTA, CDR2 FQGNSA. The CDR3 runs 15 residues. The CDR3 DNA reads as TGTGCCAGCAGCTTCACTAGAGCGACCACAGATACGCAGTATTTT. This translates into CASSFTRATTDTQYF.

This clonotype has more than one count but fewer than ten. The rearrangement joins TRBV7-4 to TRBJ2-7; 9 nucleotides align to TRBD1. The CDR3 totals 14 residues. The junction had 7 bases not matched to a gene; V was cut back by 5 bases and J by 5 bases. Germline lookup yields CDR1 SGHVT and CDR2 SQSDAQ. CDR3 in amino acids: CASSGRDRVDEQYV. As DNA, the CDR3 is TGTGCCAGCAGCGGCCGGGACAGGGTAGACGAGCAGTACGTC.

The chain recombines TRBV20-1 with TRBJ2-7; 8 bases are a match to TRBD2. This CDR3 is built from 14 residues. Trimming took 6 bases from V and 1 from J; bases not matched to a gene: 8. CDR1 DFQATT and CDR2 SNEGSKA come from the germline V gene (reference sequence). The CDR3 loop reads CSALPGGGSYEQYV. The CDR3, as DNA: TGCAGTGCCCTTCCGGGGGGGGGGTCCTACGAGCAGTACGTC.

The chain couples TRBV5-1 to TRBJ1-2; 10 bases are a match to TRBD1. There are 14 residues in the CDR3. V shed 5 bases, J shed 3 bases, and the junction held 4 bases outside the gene matches. Germline V gene data show CDR1 as SGHRS and CDR2 as YFSETQ. As DNA, the CDR3 is TGCGCCAGCAGTTTCGGGACAGGGGACTATGGCTACACCTTC. Translated, it gives CASSFGTGDYGYTF. The full variable domain, its missing parts supplied by reference TRBV5-1 and TRBJ1-2, is KAGVTQTPRYLIKTRGQQVTLSCSPISGHRSVSWYQQTPGQGLQFLFEYFSETQRNKGNFPGRFSGRQFSNSRSEMNVSTLELGDSALYLCASSFGTGDYGYTFGSGTRLTVV.

In this sample, this clonotype turned up many times. Its ends do not fully match the called genes, so a read error is possible. V and J are TRBV7-7 and TRBJ2-2; D is perhaps TRBD1 or TRBD2 (5 bases each). The CDR3 contains 13 residues. Germline CDR1 reads SSHAT; CDR2 reads FNYEAQ (reference sequence). Written as DNA, the CDR3 is TGTGCTAGCAGCTTAGGGACGCCCGGGGAGCTGTTTTTT. It specifies CASSLGTPGELFF.

This chain joins TRBV12-3 or TRBV12-4 and TRBJ1-5, with D hard to call. The CDR3 sequence is 15 residues long. The V end was cut by 3 bases, the J end by 0 bases, with 9 bases between. DNA for the CDR3: TGTGCCAGCAGTTTCGGATCTAATAGCAATCAGCCCCAGCATTTT. The encoded protein is CASSFGSNSNQPQHF.

The chain is built from TRBV20-1 and TRBJ1-1; D uncertain. This CDR3 spans 10 amino acids. Germline V gene data show CDR1 as DFQATT and CDR2 as SNEGSKA (reference sequence). V was cut by 6 bases and J by 8 bases, with 10 bases left in between. DNA for the CDR3: TGCAGTGCCGGGAAAGTGGAAGCTTTCTTT. Amino acid sequence: CSAGKVEAFF.